This T cell receptor (beta chain) was recovered during a study of blood T cells in healthy people across ages. In its sample, this clonotype was seen a few times. This CDR3 spans 17 amino acids. V shed 3 bases, J shed 0 bases, and the junction held 11 bases outside the gene matches. Germline CDR1 SQVTM, CDR2 ANQGSEA. PCR was performed a second time for about 7 to 12 cycles using a sample-barcoded 5' primer and a J-beta primer mix. The authors tagged each cDNA molecule using a template-switch adaptor with 12 random nucleotides. TCRdb itself ran the 5' RACE reads through MiXCR, one entry per CDR3 protein. There are over 1,500,000 distinct CDR3 sequences in the sample; around 48% occur only once, and more than 2% lies in the top ten.

Sequenced input: blood. This TCR was recovered from a woman aged 40 to 55 in good health. V is TRBV29-1 and J is TRBJ2-7, with 10 bases that match TRBD2. The CDR3 DNA reads TGCAGCGTTGAGGGGGTACTAGCGGGGAGTGGCTCCTACGAGCAGTACTTC. It yields the protein CSVEGVLAGSGSYEQYF.